Below, one T cell receptor beta chain is given with its context. Its antigen is as yet unknown. The data belong to a study of siplizumab effects on memory and regulatory T cells. Points from the study as a whole: Researchers did not confirm the suppressive function of proliferating Tregs from siplizumab cultures. Naive T cells were seen as more diverse than memory cells and as major alloresponse contributors.

Germline CDR1 reads SGDLS; CDR2 reads YYNGEE. Trimming removed 9 bases from V and 0 bases from J, with 21 bases in between. The CDR3 is 16 amino acids. Sequenced by immunoSEQ multiplex PCR; TCRdb stores in-frame clones only, minus some. The data show around 100,000 clones, 94% seen once. The material sequenced was non-Treg CD4+ T cells sorted from blood. The J gene is TRBJ2-5, the V gene TRBV9, with D perhaps TRBD2 (6 bases). The clonotype comes from a human donor in good health. The CDR3 nucleotides are TGTGCCAACATTTGGAGGGGAGGACCGAACCAAGAGACCCAGTACTTC. Translating it yields CANIWRGGPNQETQYF.